The 23 T cell receptor beta chains below come from one sample, sequenced in a study of cytomegalovirus exposure and HLA in healthy donors. PCR involved 60 Vbeta and 13 Jbeta primers. TCRdb's copy holds only in-frame clones and misses some; the assay was immunoSEQ multiplex PCR. The repertoire holds roughly 150,000 clones, approximately 88% seen once, with approximately 1.4% in the top ten. What was sequenced was PBMCs. These receptors were taken from a woman aged 18-30 years in good health and CMV-seronegative.

This chain joins TRBV25-1 and TRBJ2-3; 7 bases map to TRBD2. The V gene end was trimmed by 5 bases and the J gene end by 0 bases; junction bases not matched to a gene: 8. The CDR3 runs 16 residues. Germline V gene data show CDR1 as MGHDK and CDR2 as SYGVNS. The CDR3 DNA sequence: TGTGCCAGCAGTCCCCGTTCGGGGGGAAGCACAGATACGCAGTATTTT. This encodes CASSPRSGGSTDTQYF.

The V call is TRBV9, the J call TRBJ2-7, with D uncertain. Trimming shortened V by 0 bases and J by 4 bases, and 8 bases separated the two germline ends. CDR1 and CDR2 (germline): SGDLS, YYNGEE. The CDR3 contains 13 residues. In DNA form, the CDR3 reads TGTGCCAGCAGCGTAGGGGCTGGGTACGAGCAGTACTTC. Residues: CASSVGAGYEQYF.

In the case of this clone: At one end, the junction sequence differs from germline, possibly due to a read error. The chain joins TRBV2 to TRBJ1-6; 11 bases align to TRBD1. The CDR3 is 17 amino acids. Per the germline V gene, CDR1 is SNHLY and CDR2 is FYNNEI. The CDR3 protein is CASRKGQGDPYNPPLHF. In DNA, the CDR3 is TGTGCCAGCAGAAAGGGACAGGGGGATCCCTATAATCCACCCCTCCACTTT.

The rearrangement joins TRBV9 to TRBJ1-2, with 7 bases identical to TRBD1. The CDR3 has 16 amino acids. Germline V CDR1 and CDR2: SGDLS, YYNGEE. The ends lost 2 bases at V and 0 bases at J; junction bases unmatched: 7. The CDR3 here is CASSVPGTEANYGYTF. The CDR3 DNA reads as TGTGCCAGCAGCGTCCCCGGGACAGAAGCTAACTATGGCTACACCTTC.

Concerning this clone: Other DNA sequences in this specimen translate into the identical CDR3. Here the CDR3 DNA reads TGCGCCAGCAGCCAGGGCAGTAGGGAGACCCAGTACTTC. Amino acid sequence: CASSQGSRETQYF. This chain uses TRBV4-1 with TRBJ2-5, with no clear D. The CDR3 loop spans 13 amino acids. Trimming stripped 3 bases from V and 5 bases from J, with 10 bases between. Germline CDR1 MGHRA, CDR2 YSYEKL.

This rearrangement joins TRBV18 to TRBJ2-5; 7 bases map to TRBD1. The CDR3 loop spans 15 amino acids. The V and J ends lost 5 bases and 2 bases, in that order; junction bases with no gene match: 8. CDR1 is KGHSH and CDR2 is LQKENI in the germline V gene. The CDR3: CASSYDQGVQETQYF. The CDR3 coding sequence is TGTGCCAGCTCATACGATCAGGGGGTTCAAGAGACCCAGTACTTC.

The chain employs TRBV28 and TRBJ1-4, with unresolved D. The CDR3 loop spans 11 amino acids. Trimming removed 6 bases from V and 4 bases from J, with 3 bases in between. Germline values: CDR1 MDHEN, CDR2 SYDVKM. CDR3 in DNA: TGTGCCAGCAGCTTTAATGAAAAACTGTTTTTT. Its translation: CASSFNEKLFF.

V usage is TRBV11-2 and J usage is TRBJ1-3, with D perhaps matching TRBD1 (6 bases). The V end lost 6 bases, the J end lost 1 base, and 13 bases lay between the germline ends. Germline lookup yields CDR1 SGHAT and CDR2 FQNNGV. This CDR3 comprises 15 residues. The CDR3 reads CASSLAGTSGNTIYF. CDR3 DNA sequence: TGTGCCAGCAGTTTGGCCGGGACATCTGGAAACACCATATATTTT.

The chain links TRBV2 to TRBJ2-3; D possibly corresponds to TRBD1 (6 bases). Germline CDR1 SNHLY, CDR2 FYNNEI. This CDR3 has 13 amino acids. V gave up 8 bases and J gave up 2 bases, with 11 bases separating them. CDR3 sequence: CASETGVTDTQYF. The CDR3 nucleotides are TGTGCCAGCGAGACAGGAGTCACAGATACGCAGTATTTT.

The chain has TRBV19 and TRBJ1-1; D ambiguous. The V and J ends lost 1 base and 5 bases respectively, with 14 bases between them. Per the germline V gene, CDR1 is LNHDA and CDR2 is SQIVND (reference sequence). This CDR3 is 15 amino acids long. CDR3 DNA sequence: TGTGCCAGTAGTATAGTGGCAGGTGGGTCTACTGAAGCTTTCTTT. It translates to CASSIVAGGSTEAFF.

This sequence joins TRBV4-1 and TRBJ1-1; D is uncertain. V was shortened by 1 base and J by 1 base, with 16 bases between the two germline ends. Per the germline V gene, CDR1 is MGHRA and CDR2 is YSYEKL. CDR3 length: 17 residues. In DNA form, the CDR3 reads TGCGCCAGCAGCCAAGTAGGAGGGCGACGGGAGAACACTGAAGCTTTCTTT. It yields the protein CASSQVGGRRENTEAFF.

The chain couples TRBV4-2 to TRBJ2-3; 13 bases are shared with TRBD2. This CDR3 contains 17 residues. After removal of 4 bases from V and 0 bases from J, the junction contained 4 bases not matched to a gene. Germline-derived CDR1 and CDR2 are LGHNA and YNFKEQ. CDR3 region: CASSLGLAGESTDTQYF. CDR3 nucleotides: TGTGCCAGCAGCCTCGGACTAGCGGGGGAGAGCACAGATACGCAGTATTTT.

In its sample, this clone was seen once. The V call is TRBV5-1, the J call TRBJ1-4; 11 positions agree with TRBD1. Germline V gene lookup returns CDR1 SGHRS and CDR2 YFSETQ. V dropped 6 bases and J dropped 7; count of bases not matched to a gene: 8. The CDR3 is made up of 15 amino acids. The CDR3 bases are TGCGCCAGCACCCCCTCGGGGACAGGGGGTGAAAAACTGTTTTTT. This encodes CASTPSGTGGEKLFF.

CDR3 protein: CASSPGTRQGRRYEQYF. CDR3 DNA: TGTGCCAGCAGCCCCGGGACAAGACAGGGGAGACGCTACGAGCAGTACTTC. The genes are TRBV27 and TRBJ2-7; 8 nucleotides line up with TRBD1. V was pared by 6 bases and J by 3 bases, with 16 bases of the junction left unmatched. CDR1 is MNHEY and CDR2 is SMNVEV in the germline V gene (reference sequence). The CDR3 has 17 amino acids.

The V gene is TRBV20-1, the J gene TRBJ2-5, with D uncertain. The J call may be faulty, since TRBJ2-7 better matches the DNA end. Germline-derived CDR1 and CDR2 are DFQATT and SNEGSKA (reference sequence). The CDR3 extends over 11 amino acids. This CDR3 reads CSASRLNEQYF. Written as DNA, the CDR3 is TGCAGTGCTAGTCGACTGAACGAGCAGTACTTC.

The V call is TRBV7-4, the J call TRBJ2-5, with a weak D call TRBD2 (6 bases). V lost 6 bases to trimming and J lost 5 bases, with 25 bases between them. This CDR3 has 17 amino acids. The germline V gene encodes CDR1 SGHVT and CDR2 SQSDAQ. CDR3 sequence reads: CASSTHQAEGMDETQYF. As DNA, the CDR3 is TGTGCCAGCAGTACCCACCAGGCGGAGGGAATGGACGAGACCCAGTACTTC.

This clone appeared a single time. The gene calls are TRBV6-5 and TRBJ2-2; tentative D call: TRBD2 (6 bases). Trimming pared 8 bases from V and 6 bases from J, leaving 10 bases between. This CDR3 is built from 12 residues. CDR1 and CDR2 from the germline V gene are MNHEY and SVGAGI. CDR3: CASSGVAGELFF. In DNA form, the CDR3 reads TGTGCCAGCTCGGGGGTGGCCGGGGAGCTGTTTTTT.

This sequence joins TRBV7-9 and TRBJ2-2; D uncertain. This CDR3 region has 15 residues. Germline CDR1 reads SEHNR; CDR2 reads FQNEAQ (reference sequence). Trimming took off 5 bases at V and 2 bases at J, with 12 bases between the two ends. CDR3 residues: CASSPDLSNTGELFF. Here the CDR3 DNA reads TGTGCCAGCAGCCCCGATCTAAGTAACACCGGGGAGCTGTTTTTT.

The chain uses TRBV6-1 and TRBJ2-6, with D perhaps matching TRBD2 (7 bases). The CDR3 runs to 17 residues. The V gene lost 1 base and the J gene lost 4 bases, with 14 bases spanning the gap. Germline CDR1 reads MNHNS; CDR2 reads SASEGT. The CDR3 loop reads CASSEVRGARGANVLTF. The CDR3 DNA reads TGTGCCAGCAGTGAAGTTCGGGGGGCGAGGGGGGCCAACGTCCTGACTTTC.

This chain links TRBV7-2 with TRBJ1-6; no clear D gene. Germline V gives CDR1 SGHTA, CDR2 FQGNSA. CDR3 length: 12 amino acids. Trimming pared 3 bases from V and 7 bases from J, leaving 4 bases between. The CDR3 nucleotides are TGTGCCAGCAGCTTTTCGAATTCACCCCTCCACTTT. Translating gives CASSFSNSPLHF.

The chain combines TRBV11-3 with TRBJ1-2; TRBD1 is a possible D gene (6 bases). Germline CDR1 and CDR2: SGHNT and YENEEA. V was trimmed by 5 bases and J by 1 base, leaving 20 bases between them. The CDR3 has 17 residues. The CDR3 loop reads CASSGEGDQRVNYGYTF. CDR3 sequence (DNA): TGTGCCAGCAGCGGCGAGGGGGACCAGAGGGTTAACTATGGCTACACCTTC.

The chain employs TRBV4-1 and TRBJ2-5, with D perhaps matching TRBD2 (5 bases). The J call could be wrong; TRBJ2-7 is a better fit for the DNA end. This CDR3 contains 15 residues. Germline loops: CDR1 MGHRA, CDR2 YSYEKL. CDR3 bases: TGCGCCAGCAGCCAAGATCCTCACGGACTCTACGAGCAGTACTTC. Translation: CASSQDPHGLYEQYF.

This clone showed up just once. The CDR3 nucleotides read TGCGCCAGCAGCTTGGTGCCTAGCGGGGGCACAGATACGCAGTATTTT. It encodes CASSLVPSGGTDTQYF. J is TRBJ2-3 and V is TRBV5-1; the match to TRBD2 covers 9 bases. The CDR3 is 16 residues long. J was trimmed by 1 base and V by 0 bases; bases with no gene match: 3. The V gene's germline CDR1 is SGHRS and CDR2 YFSETQ.